This entry lists 5 T cell receptor beta chains sequenced from one sample in a study of T cells in Graves' hyperthyroidism and ophthalmopathy. Authors of the study amplified TCR beta CDR3 regions from RNA transcripts. HTBI primers were the set used in a first-round RT-PCR of the TCR CDR3. Via MiXCR, TCRdb re-called the multiplex PCR reads, giving one row per CDR3 protein. The sample includes approximately 640,000 distinct CDR3 sequences, about 18% of them seen just once. The source material was blood. The receptors were sampled from a man aged 50-59 years with Graves' hyperthyroidism.

This clonotype was observed many times. V gene TRBV11-2 combines with J gene TRBJ2-5; D remains ambiguous. Germline V lookup: CDR1 SGHAT, CDR2 FQNNGV. V lost 5 bases to trimming and J lost 4 bases, with 17 bases between them. This CDR3 contains 15 residues. In nucleotides, the CDR3 is TGTGCCAGCAGCCCCCTGACGGGCCCTGGAGAGACCCAGTACTTC. Its protein product is CASSPLTGPGETQYF.

There are many counts of this clonotype. The chain links TRBV6-1 to TRBJ2-1; D gene unclear. This CDR3 has 15 residues. The V end was cut by 6 bases, the J end by 5 bases, with 17 bases between. From germline, CDR1 is MNHNS and CDR2 SASEGT. The DNA for the CDR3 is TGTGCCAGCAGACCTCTCCCCTTACTGAACAATGAGCAGTTCTTC. Its protein is CASRPLPLLNNEQFF.

This clonotype was observed many times. This rearrangement joins TRBV5-1 to TRBJ1-6, with 10 bases matching TRBD1. The length of the CDR3 is 18 residues. Germline CDR1 reads SGHRS; CDR2 reads YFSETQ. J was trimmed by 0 bases and V by 1 base; bases with no gene match: 4. CDR3 DNA sequence: TGCGCCAGCAGCTTGCGAGGACAGGGGGGCTCCTATAATTCACCCCTCCACTTT. This translates into CASSLRGQGGSYNSPLHF.

This clonotype turned up a few times. The V call is TRBV7-9, the J call TRBJ1-1, with D tentatively TRBD1 (5 bases). The CDR3 runs 14 residues. The germline gives CDR1 SEHNR, CDR2 FQNEAQ (reference sequence). V was clipped by 5 bases and J by 3 bases, with 13 bases between them. The CDR3 DNA follows: TGTGCCAGCAGCACCGGGACGGTCTACACTGAAGCTTTCTTT. Translated, it gives CASSTGTVYTEAFF.

The sample holds many counts of this clonotype. V gene TRBV28 combines with J gene TRBJ2-5, with D unclear. This CDR3 is built from 16 residues. With 2 bases removed from V and 4 bases from J, the gap between germline ends came to 17 bases. The germline V gene encodes CDR1 MDHEN and CDR2 SYDVKM. The DNA for the CDR3 is TGTGCCAGCAGTTTAGGGCAGGTCGGGCAAAGAGAGACCCAGTACTTC. This translates into CASSLGQVGQRETQYF. The full variable domain, its missing parts supplied by reference TRBV28 and TRBJ2-5, is DVKVTQSSRYLVKRTGEKVFLECVQDMDHENMFWYRQDPGLGLRLIYFSYDVKMKEKGDIPEGYSVSREKKERFSLILESASTNQTSMYLCASSLGQVGQRETQYFGPGTRLLVL.